This TCR beta chain was identified during a study of blood T cell repertoires in COVID-19 (dated by TCRdb to the early 2020s). At the level of the whole study: Collaborator samples came from the United States, Italy and Spain and covered acute and convalescent phases of COVID-19. The samples were drawn from the first 160 participants of the ongoing ImmuneRACE study and from over 950 subjects provided by 6 global collaborators. Deeply sampled blood TCRbeta repertoires from subjects exposed to, actively infected with, or recovered from COVID-19 were included in the dataset. A de-identified subject ID, COVID-19 status, age in years and sex were almost always included in the sample metadata. The material from the prospective study consisted of cDNA or gDNA derived from T cells, B-cell-depleted T cells, or PBMCs. A freely available public database, intended as a resource for researchers studying the immune response to SARS-CoV-2, is where the repertoires were released. Where available, HLA class I and class II types were taken from metadata supplied by the sample provider and were not determined by assay-based typing. Results and caveats for the whole study, not just this receptor: The quantity of clinical and demographic metadata differed by source and by participant and was supplied without curation.

From its cysteine to its phenylalanine, the CDR3 spans 14 amino acids. Only the CDR3 part of the read is kept: 42 bases, read in frame from the first base. At the junction V is shortened by 4 bases and J by 4 bases, with 12 bases in between. The germline V gene sets CDR1 to KGHDR and CDR2 to SFDVKD. The immunoSEQ Assay, a bias-controlled multiplex PCR, was used to amplify TCRbeta CDR3 regions from genomic DNA. As for how the authors treated the data: The number of nucleated cells in each sample was estimated by amplification of reference gene primers within the assay. To quantify the absolute abundance of each unique TCRbeta CDR3 rearrangement, sequence reads were collapsed and filtered. For each sample, productive Simpson clonality was calculated as the square root of Simpson's diversity index across productive rearrangements. TCRdb retrieved this table from immuneACCESS and kept in-frame rearrangements only. Not all clones are present; in checked studies, unresolved V genes account for under half, and no reason is known for the remainder. V and J calls and clone size are as listed in that table; D and trimming were resolved from the DNA. The sample has approximately 69,000 clones on record, 88% of them singletons. The leading ten clones occupy approximately 29% of the sample.

The collaborating institutions used their own protocols to collect whole blood in K2EDTA tubes. For TCRbeta analysis, collaborators shipped samples in one of three forms: frozen whole blood, isolated PBMCs, or DNA extracted from either of those sample types. In the case of this clone: Its antigen is still unknown. Qualities for individual bases were not recorded, and no much larger clone is one base off.

The TCR originated in a man aged 45-60 years with acute or convalescent COVID-19. The sequence joins TRBV24-1 to TRBJ1-2; 5 matching bases give a weak D call of TRBD1. Sequencing input: peripheral blood. The CDR3 reads CATSDMGLSYGYTF. The nucleotide sequence is given as TGTGCCACCAGTGACATGGGACTGAGCTATGGCTACACCTTC.